The clone carrying this TCR beta chain was seen more than once but under ten times. Replicate PCRs from sorted subsets contained about 0.2 ug DNA, which is some 29,000 T cell genomes. Generated by immunoSEQ multiplex PCR, the TCRdb table keeps only in-frame clones and is missing some. The sample includes 180,000 or so clones, approximately 92% seen only once; the top ten take around 0.067%. This sample was included in a study of shared clonotypes between healthy human individuals. V was pared by 2 bases and J by 5 bases, with 10 bases between. CDR3 length: 14 residues. CDR1 is MNHEY and CDR2 is SVGAGI in the germline V gene.

Sequenced sample: naive CD4+ T cells sorted from blood. Described subset: CD45RA+ positively selected. The chain recombines TRBV6-5 with TRBJ1-5; D is unresolved. The TCR originated in a woman in her twenties or thirties in good health. The CDR3 spells CASSYSRSDQPQHF. The CDR3, as DNA: TGTGCCAGCAGTTACAGCAGGTCGGATCAGCCCCAGCATTTT.